This TCR beta chain was identified in a study of shared clonotypes between healthy human individuals. General study results and limits: The diversity represented, both genetic and in exposure history, was limited by few donors. Depth of sequencing was expected to influence donor clonotype sharing.

Template amounts of around 270 ng DNA, approximately 30,000 T cell genomes, were employed in unsorted PBMC replicate PCRs. Assay: immunoSEQ multiplex PCR; the TCRdb copy retains only in-frame clones and omits some. Here the sample spans hundreds of thousands of clones, roughly 72% being singletons. As to this clone: Its specificity is unknown.

CDR3 length: 14 amino acids. Trimming removed 2 bases from V and 5 bases from J, with 13 bases in between. CDR1 and CDR2 from the germline V gene are SGHRS and YFSETQ. The sequencing input was PBMCs. The rearrangement links TRBV5-1 to TRBJ2-5, with a tentative D call TRBD1 (7 bases). This sequence originates from a middle-aged woman in good health. Some clones in this sample may be carry-over from other donors' samples. Here the CDR3 DNA reads TGCGCCAGCAGCTTCCAACCAGGGGGGGAGACCCAGTACTTC. It encodes CASSFQPGGETQYF. The full variable domain, completed using reference TRBV5-1 and TRBJ2-5, is KAGVTQTPRYLIKTRGQQVTLSCSPISGHRSVSWYQQTPGQGLQFLFEYFSETQRNKGNFPGRFSGRQFSNSRSEMNVSTLELGDSALYLCASSFQPGGETQYFGPGTRLLVL.